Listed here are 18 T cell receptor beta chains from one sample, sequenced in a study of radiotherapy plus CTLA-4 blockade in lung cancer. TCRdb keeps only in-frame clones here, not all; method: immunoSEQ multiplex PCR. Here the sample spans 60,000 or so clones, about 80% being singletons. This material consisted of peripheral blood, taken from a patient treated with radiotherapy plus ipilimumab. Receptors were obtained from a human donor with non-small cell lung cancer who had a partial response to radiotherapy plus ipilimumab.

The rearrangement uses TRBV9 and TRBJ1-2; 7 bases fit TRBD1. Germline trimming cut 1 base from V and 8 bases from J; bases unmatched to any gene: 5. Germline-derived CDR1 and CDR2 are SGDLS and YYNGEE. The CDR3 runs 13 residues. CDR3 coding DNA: TGTGCCAGCAGCGTATCAGGGGGTCGGGGCTACACCTTC. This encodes CASSVSGGRGYTF.

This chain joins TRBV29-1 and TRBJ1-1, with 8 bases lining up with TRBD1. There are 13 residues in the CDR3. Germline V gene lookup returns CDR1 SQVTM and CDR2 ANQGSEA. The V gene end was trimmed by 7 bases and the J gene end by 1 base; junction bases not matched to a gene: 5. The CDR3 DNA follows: TGCAGCGATGACGGGACAGGGAACACTGAAGCTTTCTTT. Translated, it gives CSDDGTGNTEAFF.

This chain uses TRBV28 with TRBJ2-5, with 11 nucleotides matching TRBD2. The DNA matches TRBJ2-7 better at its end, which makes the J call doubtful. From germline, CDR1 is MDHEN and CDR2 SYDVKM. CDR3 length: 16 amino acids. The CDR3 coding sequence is TGTGCCAGCAGTCCCGCCCGACTAGCGGGGAGGTACGAGCAGTACTTC. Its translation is CASSPARLAGRYEQYF.

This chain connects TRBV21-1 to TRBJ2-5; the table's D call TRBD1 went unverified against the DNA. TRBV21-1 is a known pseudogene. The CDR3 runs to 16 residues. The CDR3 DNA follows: TGTGCCAGCAGCAAAGACTGGGACAGGGGGCTGGAGACCCAGTACTTC. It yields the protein CASSKDWDRGLETQYF.

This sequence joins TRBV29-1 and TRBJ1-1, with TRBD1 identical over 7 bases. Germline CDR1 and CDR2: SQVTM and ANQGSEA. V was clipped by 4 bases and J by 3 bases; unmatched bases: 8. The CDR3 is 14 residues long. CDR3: CSVARQGGHTEAFF. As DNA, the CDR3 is TGCAGCGTTGCCAGACAGGGTGGCCACACTGAAGCTTTCTTT.

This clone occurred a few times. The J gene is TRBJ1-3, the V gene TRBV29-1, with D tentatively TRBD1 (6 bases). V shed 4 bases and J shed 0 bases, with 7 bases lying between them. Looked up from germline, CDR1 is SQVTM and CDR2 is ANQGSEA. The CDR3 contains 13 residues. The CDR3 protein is CSVGTASGNTIYF. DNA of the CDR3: TGCAGCGTTGGGACAGCCTCTGGAAACACCATATATTTT.

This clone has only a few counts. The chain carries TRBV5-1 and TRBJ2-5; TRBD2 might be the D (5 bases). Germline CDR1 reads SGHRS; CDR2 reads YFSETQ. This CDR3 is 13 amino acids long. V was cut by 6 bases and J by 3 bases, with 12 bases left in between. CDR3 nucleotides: TGCGCCAGCAATGAGGGCCGAGAAGAGACCCAGTACTTC. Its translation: CASNEGREETQYF. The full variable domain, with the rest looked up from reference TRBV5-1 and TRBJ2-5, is KAGVTQTPRYLIKTRGQQVTLSCSPISGHRSVSWYQQTPGQGLQFLFEYFSETQRNKGNFPGRFSGRQFSNSRSEMNVSTLELGDSALYLCASNEGREETQYFGPGTRLLVL.

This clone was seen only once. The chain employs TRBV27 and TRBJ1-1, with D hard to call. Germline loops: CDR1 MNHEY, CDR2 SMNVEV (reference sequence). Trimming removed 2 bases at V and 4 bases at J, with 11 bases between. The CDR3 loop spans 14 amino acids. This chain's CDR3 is CASSLHGMGTEAFF. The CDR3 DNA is TGTGCCAGCAGTTTACACGGGATGGGCACTGAAGCTTTCTTT.

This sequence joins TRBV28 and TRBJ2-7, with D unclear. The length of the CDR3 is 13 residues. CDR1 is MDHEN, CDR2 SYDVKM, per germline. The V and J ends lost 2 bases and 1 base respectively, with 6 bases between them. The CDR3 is CASSLRVSYEQYF. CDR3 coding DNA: TGTGCCAGCAGTTTACGGGTTTCCTACGAGCAGTACTTC.

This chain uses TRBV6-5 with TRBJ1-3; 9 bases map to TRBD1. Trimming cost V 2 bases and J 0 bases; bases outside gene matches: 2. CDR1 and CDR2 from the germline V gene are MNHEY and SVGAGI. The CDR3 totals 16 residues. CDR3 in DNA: TGTGCCAGCAGTTACCGGACAGGGGACTCTGGAAACACCATATATTTT. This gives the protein CASSYRTGDSGNTIYF.

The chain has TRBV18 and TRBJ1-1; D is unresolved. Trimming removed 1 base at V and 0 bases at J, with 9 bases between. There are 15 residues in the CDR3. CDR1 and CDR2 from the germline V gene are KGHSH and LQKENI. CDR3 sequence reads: CASSPRSNLNTEAFF. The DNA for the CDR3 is TGTGCCAGCTCACCACGGTCTAACTTGAACACTGAAGCTTTCTTT.

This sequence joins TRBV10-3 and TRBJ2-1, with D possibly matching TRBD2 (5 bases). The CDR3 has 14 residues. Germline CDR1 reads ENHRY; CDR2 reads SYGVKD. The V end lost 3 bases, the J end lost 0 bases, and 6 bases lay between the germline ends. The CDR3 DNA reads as TGTGCCATCAGTGACGGGGTCTCCTACAATGAGCAGTTCTTC. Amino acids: CAISDGVSYNEQFF.

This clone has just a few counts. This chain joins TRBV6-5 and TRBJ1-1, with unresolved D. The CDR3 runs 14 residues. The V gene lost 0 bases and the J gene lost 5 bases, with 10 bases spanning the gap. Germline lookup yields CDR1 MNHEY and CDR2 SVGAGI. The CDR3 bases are TGTGCCAGCAGTTACTCGAAGGTAGCGACTGAAGCTTTCTTT. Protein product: CASSYSKVATEAFF.

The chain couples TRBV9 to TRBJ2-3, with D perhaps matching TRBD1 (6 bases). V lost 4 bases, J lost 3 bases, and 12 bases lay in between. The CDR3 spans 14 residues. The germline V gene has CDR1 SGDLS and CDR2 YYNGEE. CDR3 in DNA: TGTGCCAGCAGCCCCAGAGACAGGACAGATACGCAGTATTTT. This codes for CASSPRDRTDTQYF.

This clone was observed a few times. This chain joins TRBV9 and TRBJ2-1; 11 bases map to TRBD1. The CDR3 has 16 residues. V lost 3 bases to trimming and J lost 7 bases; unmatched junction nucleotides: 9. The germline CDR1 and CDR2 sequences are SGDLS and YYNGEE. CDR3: CASSARTGGAGNEQFF. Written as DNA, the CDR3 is TGTGCCAGCAGCGCTAGGACAGGGGGCGCGGGGAATGAGCAGTTCTTC.

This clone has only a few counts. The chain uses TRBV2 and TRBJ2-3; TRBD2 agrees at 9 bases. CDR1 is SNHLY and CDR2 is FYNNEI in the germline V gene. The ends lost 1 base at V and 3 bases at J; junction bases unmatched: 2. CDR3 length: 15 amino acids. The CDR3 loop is CASSEGLAATDTQYF. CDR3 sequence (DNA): TGTGCCAGCAGTGAAGGACTAGCGGCTACAGATACGCAGTATTTT.

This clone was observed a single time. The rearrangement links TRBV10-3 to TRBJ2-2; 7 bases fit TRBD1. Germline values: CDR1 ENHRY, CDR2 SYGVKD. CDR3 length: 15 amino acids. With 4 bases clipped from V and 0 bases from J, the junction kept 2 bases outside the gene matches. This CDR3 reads CAISGQGPNTGELFF. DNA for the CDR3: TGTGCCATCAGTGGACAGGGCCCGAACACCGGGGAGCTGTTTTTT.

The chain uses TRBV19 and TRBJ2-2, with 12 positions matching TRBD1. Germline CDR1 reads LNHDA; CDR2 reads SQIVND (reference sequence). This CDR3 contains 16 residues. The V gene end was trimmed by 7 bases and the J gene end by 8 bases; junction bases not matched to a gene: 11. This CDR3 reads CASNKWDRGRNGELFF. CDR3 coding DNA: TGTGCCAGTAACAAATGGGACAGGGGGCGCAATGGGGAGCTGTTTTTT.